The 24 T cell receptor beta chains below come from one sample, sequenced in a study of blood T cell repertoires in COVID-19. Sequenced by immunoSEQ multiplex PCR; TCRdb stores in-frame clones only, minus some. Of 200,000 to 300,000 clones in the sample, 86% were seen once. Sequenced: peripheral blood. These receptors all stem from a man younger than 45 with active or convalescent COVID-19.

The rearrangement joins TRBV19 to TRBJ2-3; tentative D call: TRBD1 (5 bases). The CDR3 consists of 16 residues. The germline V and J ends were trimmed by 1 base and 5 bases, with 16 bases remaining between them. Germline V gene data show CDR1 as LNHDA and CDR2 as SQIVND (reference sequence). The CDR3, as DNA: TGTGCCAGTAGTATAGCCATATCAGGGTCAGGAGATACGCAGTATTTT. It codes for CASSIAISGSGDTQYF.

The gene calls are TRBV5-1 and TRBJ1-1; TRBD1 might be the D (5 bases). V was cut by 3 bases and J by 0 bases, with 12 bases left in between. CDR3 length: 15 amino acids. Germline V gene data show CDR1 as SGHRS and CDR2 as YFSETQ. The CDR3 nucleotides read TGCGCCAGCAGCTCTATTCAGGGAATGAACACTGAAGCTTTCTTT. Amino acid sequence: CASSSIQGMNTEAFF.

The chain links TRBV4-2 to TRBJ2-2; D perhaps matches TRBD2 (7 bases). V dropped 0 bases and J dropped 9 bases, with 23 bases sitting between them. CDR1 is LGHNA, CDR2 YNFKEQ, per germline. This CDR3 is built from 18 residues. The CDR3 DNA is TGTGCCAGCAGCCAAGATGGGGGTCGGGTCGGGGGGCGGAGGGAGCTGTTTTTT. This sequence encodes CASSQDGGRVGGRRELFF.

The rearrangement uses TRBV3-1 (or the pseudogene TRBV3-2) and TRBJ2-1; possible D gene TRBD2, 5 bases. V gave up 4 bases and J gave up 1 base, with 14 bases separating them. Germline assignment: CDR1 LGHDT and CDR2 YNNKEL (reference sequence). The length of the CDR3 is 16 residues. The CDR3 DNA follows: TGTGCCAGCAGCCTCCGGGGTGACTGGTCCTACAATGAGCAGTTCTTC. Residues: CASSLRGDWSYNEQFF.

The rearrangement joins TRBV13 to TRBJ2-3, with 9 positions matching TRBD1. V shed 5 bases, J shed 2 bases, and the junction held 8 bases outside the gene matches. CDR1 and CDR2 from the germline V gene are PRHDT and FYEKMQ (reference sequence). The CDR3 spans 16 residues. Here the CDR3 reads CASSLQTGGFTDTQYF. CDR3 sequence (DNA): TGTGCCAGCAGCCTCCAGACAGGGGGATTCACAGATACGCAGTATTTT.

This chain connects TRBV6-6 to TRBJ1-1; TRBD1 matches 7 bases. Trimming cost V 10 bases and J 1 base; bases outside gene matches: 9. Germline CDR1 is MNHNY and CDR2 is SVGAGI (reference sequence). The length of the CDR3 is 14 residues. The CDR3 DNA sequence: TGTGCCACATCCAAGGGACAGACGAACACTGAAGCTTTCTTT. Amino acids: CATSKGQTNTEAFF.

This chain links TRBV6-5 with TRBJ1-1; possibly TRBD1 for D (6 bases). From germline, CDR1 is MNHEY and CDR2 SVGAGI. CDR3 length: 15 residues. The V gene lost 7 bases and the J gene lost 1 base, with 16 bases spanning the gap. The CDR3 protein is CASMTLGRGNTEAFF. As DNA, the CDR3 is TGTGCCAGCATGACTCTGGGCAGGGGGAACACTGAAGCTTTCTTT.

The chain carries TRBV25-1 and TRBJ1-1; 9 positions agree with TRBD1. The length of the CDR3 is 17 residues. Germline trimming cut 4 bases from V and 1 base from J; bases unmatched to any gene: 10. From germline, CDR1 is MGHDK and CDR2 SYGVNS. The CDR3 reads CASSANRYRGRNTEAFF. In DNA, the CDR3 is TGTGCCAGCAGTGCCAACCGATACAGGGGGCGGAACACTGAAGCTTTCTTT. Filled out from reference TRBV25-1 and TRBJ1-1, the complete variable domain reads EADIYQTPRYLVIGTGKKITLECSQTMGHDKMYWYQQDPGMELHLIHYSYGVNSTEKGDLSSESTVSRIRTEHFPLTLESARPSHTSQYLCASSANRYRGRNTEAFFGQGTRLTVV.

This clone was observed a single time. The rearrangement links TRBV9 to TRBJ1-4, with a weak D call TRBD1 (6 bases). From germline, CDR1 is SGDLS and CDR2 YYNGEE. The CDR3 covers 15 residues. The V end lost 0 bases, the J end lost 4 bases, and 10 bases lay between the germline ends. CDR3 protein: CASSVEAGVNEKLFF. CDR3 in DNA: TGTGCCAGCAGCGTAGAGGCAGGGGTTAATGAAAAACTGTTTTTT. The full variable domain, its missing parts supplied by reference TRBV9 and TRBJ1-4, is DSGVTQTPKHLITATGQRVTLRCSPRSGDLSVYWYQQSLDQGLQFLIQYYNGEERAKGNILERFSAQQFPDLHSELNLSSLELGDSALYFCASSVEAGVNEKLFFGSGTQLSVL.

The V call is TRBV19, the J call TRBJ1-5; D unclear. The V gene lost 7 bases and the J gene lost 0 bases, with 13 bases spanning the gap. Germline V gene lookup returns CDR1 LNHDA and CDR2 SQIVND (reference sequence). CDR3 length: 15 amino acids. CDR3 sequence: CASTPAEYSNQPQHF. CDR3 in DNA: TGTGCCAGTACCCCCGCAGAATATAGCAATCAGCCCCAGCATTTT.

This chain uses TRBV19 with TRBJ2-7; possibly TRBD1 for D (5 bases). Trimming stripped 3 bases from V and 5 bases from J, with 20 bases between. CDR3 length: 16 residues. CDR1 and CDR2 from the germline V gene are LNHDA and SQIVND (reference sequence). The CDR3 is CASSIAVSVRANEQYF. The CDR3 DNA reads TGTGCCAGTAGTATCGCGGTGAGTGTCAGGGCCAACGAGCAGTACTTC.

This chain links TRBV5-5 with TRBJ1-1, with D perhaps matching TRBD1 (6 bases). Trimming left V 4 bases short and J 4 bases short, with 20 bases between. This CDR3 is 16 amino acids long. Germline V lookup: CDR1 SGHKS, CDR2 YYEKEE (reference sequence). CDR3 amino acids: CASSRRQVQGSTEAFF. CDR3 coding DNA: TGTGCCAGCAGCCGAAGACAGGTCCAAGGGAGCACTGAAGCTTTCTTT.

This chain connects TRBV19 to TRBJ1-1; 9 positions match TRBD1. The CDR3 extends over 16 amino acids. J gave up 1 base and V 5 bases, and 8 bases lay outside the gene matches. CDR1 LNHDA and CDR2 SQIVND come from the germline V gene (reference sequence). CDR3 amino acids: CASSGRQGVTNTEAFF. The DNA of the CDR3 is TGTGCCAGTAGTGGGCGACAGGGGGTAACGAACACTGAAGCTTTCTTT.

The chain employs TRBV18 and TRBJ1-5; TRBD1 agrees at 9 bases. CDR1 is KGHSH and CDR2 is LQKENI in the germline V gene. This CDR3 region has 15 residues. V lost 5 bases, J lost 0 bases, and 2 bases stayed unmatched. The CDR3 loop reads CASSWTGDSNQPQHF. Written as DNA, the CDR3 is TGTGCCAGCTCATGGACAGGGGATAGCAATCAGCCCCAGCATTTT.

The rearrangement uses TRBV5-1 and TRBJ2-5, with 11 bases matching TRBD2. Per germline, CDR1 SGHRS and CDR2 YFSETQ. The CDR3 length is 14 residues. With V trimmed by 6 bases and J by 2 bases, 3 bases remained unmatched. For the CDR3, the DNA is TGCGCCAGCATGCTAGCGGGGGGTCAAGAGACCCAGTACTTC. Amino acids: CASMLAGGQETQYF.

The chain couples TRBV12-1 to TRBJ1-4; the table gives TRBD1 as D, unverified against the DNA. TRBV12-1 is marked as a pseudogene. The CDR3 spans 14 residues. The CDR3 here is CASSHRGPIGELFF. CDR3 in DNA: TGTGCCAGCAGCCACAGGGGCCCGATCGGGGAACTGTTTTTT.

The gene calls are TRBV11-2 and TRBJ2-3; maybe TRBD1 (5 bases). This CDR3 region has 16 residues. Germline loops: CDR1 SGHAT, CDR2 FQNNGV. V gave up 0 bases and J gave up 0 bases, with 10 bases separating them. The CDR3 is CASSLEGAGSTDTQYF. The CDR3 nucleotides read TGTGCCAGCAGCTTAGAAGGGGCCGGTAGCACAGATACGCAGTATTTT.

The chain has TRBV19 and TRBJ1-5, with a weak D call TRBD1 (6 bases). The CDR3 has 12 amino acids. CDR1 LNHDA and CDR2 SQIVND come from the germline V gene (reference sequence). Trimming shortened V by 10 bases and J by 7 bases, and 14 bases separated the two germline ends. CDR3 in DNA: TGTGCCACCGGGGGGGCGCGACAGCCCCAGCATTTT. Amino acids: CATGGARQPQHF.

This clone was seen only once. The chain joins TRBV5-1 to TRBJ1-3, with 7 bases lining up with TRBD1. V shed 0 bases and J 2 bases; nucleotides not matched to a gene: 5. Germline CDR1 SGHRS, CDR2 YFSETQ. The CDR3 has 16 residues. The CDR3 reads CASSLDPQGAGNTIYF. In DNA form, the CDR3 reads TGCGCCAGCAGCTTGGATCCCCAGGGGGCTGGAAACACCATATATTTT. Based on the CDR3 plus reference TRBV5-1 and TRBJ1-3, the full variable domain is KAGVTQTPRYLIKTRGQQVTLSCSPISGHRSVSWYQQTPGQGLQFLFEYFSETQRNKGNFPGRFSGRQFSNSRSEMNVSTLELGDSALYLCASSLDPQGAGNTIYFGEGSWLTVV.

The chain employs TRBV5-1 and TRBJ2-7; TRBD1 might be the D (6 bases). The CDR3 has 14 residues. V lost 5 bases to trimming and J lost 2 bases, with 14 bases between them. Germline CDR1 is SGHRS and CDR2 is YFSETQ. The DNA of the CDR3 is TGCGCCAGCAGTTCGGACAGCCGTCCCTACGAGCAGTACTTC. As protein: CASSSDSRPYEQYF.

This chain links TRBV2 with TRBJ2-2; 7 bases agree with TRBD1. V trimming: 7 bases; J trimming: 1 base; junction bases outside the gene matches: 6. This CDR3 is built from 15 residues. In germline, CDR1 is SNHLY, CDR2 FYNNEI. The CDR3, as DNA: TGTGCCAGCAAGACCGGGACAGAGAACACCGGGGAGCTGTTTTTT. Translated, it gives CASKTGTENTGELFF.

This clone was seen a few times. Other DNA sequences within the sample encode an identical CDR3. The chain is built from TRBV2 and TRBJ2-3, with TRBD1 matching over 7 bases. After removal of 1 base from V and 5 bases from J, the junction contained 3 bases not matched to a gene. CDR3 length: 14 amino acids. CDR1 SNHLY and CDR2 FYNNEI come from the germline V gene. The CDR3 bases are TGTGCCAGCAGTGAAGATAGGGGGCGAGATACGCAGTATTTT. Amino acids: CASSEDRGRDTQYF.

The chain couples TRBV2 to TRBJ1-4; the D gene is possibly TRBD1 (5 bases). V lost 7 bases and J 3 bases, leaving 12 bases between the germline ends. The CDR3 runs 14 residues. The germline gives CDR1 SNHLY, CDR2 FYNNEI. CDR3 protein: CASTEDRANEKLFF. CDR3 in DNA: TGTGCCAGCACGGAAGACAGAGCTAATGAAAAACTGTTTTTT.

The chain recombines TRBV9 with TRBJ2-2; unclear D gene. V was cut by 1 base and J by 9 bases, with 7 bases left in between. The germline CDR1 and CDR2 sequences are SGDLS and YYNGEE. The CDR3 is made up of 12 amino acids. The CDR3 nucleotides read TGTGCCAGCAGCGTATCTTCCCGGGAGCTGTTTTTT. As protein: CASSVSSRELFF. The full variable domain, completed using reference TRBV9 and TRBJ2-2, is DSGVTQTPKHLITATGQRVTLRCSPRSGDLSVYWYQQSLDQGLQFLIQYYNGEERAKGNILERFSAQQFPDLHSELNLSSLELGDSALYFCASSVSSRELFFGEGSRLTVL.